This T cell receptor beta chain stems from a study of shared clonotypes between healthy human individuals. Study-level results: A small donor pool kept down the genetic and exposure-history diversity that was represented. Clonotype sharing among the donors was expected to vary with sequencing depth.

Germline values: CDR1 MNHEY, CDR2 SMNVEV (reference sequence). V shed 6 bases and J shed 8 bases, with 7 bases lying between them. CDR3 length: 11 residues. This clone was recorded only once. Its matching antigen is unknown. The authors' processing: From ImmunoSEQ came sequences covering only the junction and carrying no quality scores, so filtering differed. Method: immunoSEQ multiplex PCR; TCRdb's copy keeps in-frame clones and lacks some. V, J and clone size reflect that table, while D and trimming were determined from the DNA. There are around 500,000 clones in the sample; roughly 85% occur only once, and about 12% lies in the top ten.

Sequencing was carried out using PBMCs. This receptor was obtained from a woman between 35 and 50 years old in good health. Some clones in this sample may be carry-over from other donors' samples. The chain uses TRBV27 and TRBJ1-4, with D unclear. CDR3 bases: TGTGCCAGCAGCCCCCCCGAAAAACTGTTTTTT. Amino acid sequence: CASSPPEKLFF.